This T cell receptor (beta chain) appears in the sequencing data of a study of OX40 agonist ivuxolimab in advanced cancers. Study-wide context: Ivuxolimab was an agonistic, fully human IgG2 monoclonal antibody directed against OX40 (CD134), a costimulatory receptor. The purpose of peripheral TCRbeta sequencing was to test whether ivuxolimab changed TCR sequence diversity and led to clonal T-cell expansion. The dose-escalation cohort was roughly 83% male with a mean age of approximately 60 years, ranging from roughly 20 to 85. Of the roughly 51 patients in dose escalation, about 20 had hepatocellular carcinoma, approximately 15 had melanoma, 9 had renal cell carcinoma and 9 had head and neck cancer. Three dose-escalation patients achieved partial responses, one with hepatocellular carcinoma and two with cutaneous melanoma. The monotherapy dose-escalation portion (N of about 52 patients) of the phase I ivuxolimab trial is reported in the paper. Prior anti-PD-1, anti-PD-L1 or anti-CTLA-4 therapy was permitted, and approximately 42% of dose-escalation patients had received checkpoint inhibitors. Intravenous ivuxolimab was administered to patients every 2 weeks at six dose levels: 0.01, 0.1, 0.3, 1.5, 3 and 10 mg/kg. What the study reported, not specific to this receptor: Low levels of normalized T-cell clonal expansion were also seen in some nonresponding patients. Antigen specificity was not determined for the clonally expanded peripheral T cells. Partial responders in the 0.1-3.0 mg/kg groups had among the lowest normalized peripheral clonal expansion, especially among CD8+ T cells. At doses of 0.1 to 3.0 mg/kg, clonal expansion of both CD4+ and CD8+ blood T cells was observed from baseline to week 6. After ivuxolimab, CD8+ T cells had more expanded clones than CD4+ T cells on average.

A word on this clone: This receptor's antigen is unknown. Base qualities are not provided; no much larger clone lies one nucleotide away.

From the cysteine up to the phenylalanine, the CDR3 has a length of 15 residues. The entry retains the CDR3 DNA only, 45 bases that are in frame from base 1. The germline V gene gives CDR1 as SGHTA and CDR2 as FQGNSA. The trim is 2 bases for V and 5 bases for J, with a gap of 12 bases between the germline ends. For sequencing of the TCRbeta CDR3 region, genomic DNA was extracted from the sorted cells. The immunoSEQ Assay was used to sequence the TCRbeta CDR3 regions. What TCRdb holds here is the immuneACCESS table cut down to in-frame rearrangements. Part of the clones is not present; checked against another copy, under half of the missing clones reflect an unresolved V gene, and the others are unexplained. This sample lists roughly 16,000 clones; 70% to 90% were detected once. Clones ranked in the top ten supply just under 4% of the sample. The trial excluded patients who had a history of autoimmune disease or who were on systemic immunosuppression. Peripheral blood for TCR sequencing was drawn from every dose cohort at baseline, at cycle 4 day 1 and at cycle 7 day 1. Samples came from an open-label, multicenter, first-in-human phase I dose-escalation trial of ivuxolimab. Adults with locally advanced or metastatic head and neck squamous cell, hepatocellular, melanoma or renal cell carcinoma were enrolled in the trial. Before TCR sequencing, CD4+ T cells and CD8+ T cells were sorted from peripheral blood as separate populations.

The sequenced sample was CD4+ or CD8+ T cells sorted from blood, obtained in a trial of the OX40 agonist ivuxolimab. Rearrangement joined TRBV7-2 to TRBJ2-2, with TRBD1 tentatively as D gene (6 bases match). This clonotype was obtained from an adult with an advanced solid tumor such as melanoma, head and neck, liver or kidney cancer. The CDR3 region reads CASSLTGPGTGELFF. The bases are TGTGCCAGCAGCTTAACAGGGCCAGGGACCGGGGAGCTGTTTTTT.